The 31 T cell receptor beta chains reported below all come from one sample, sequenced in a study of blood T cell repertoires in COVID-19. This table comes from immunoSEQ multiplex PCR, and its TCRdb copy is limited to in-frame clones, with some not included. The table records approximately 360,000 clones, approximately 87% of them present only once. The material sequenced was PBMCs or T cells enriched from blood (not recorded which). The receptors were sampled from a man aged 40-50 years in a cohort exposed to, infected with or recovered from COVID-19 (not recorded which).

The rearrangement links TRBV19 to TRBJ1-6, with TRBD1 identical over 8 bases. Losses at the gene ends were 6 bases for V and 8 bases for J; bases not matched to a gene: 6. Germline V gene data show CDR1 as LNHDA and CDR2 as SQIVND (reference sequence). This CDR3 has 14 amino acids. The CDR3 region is CASRQGQGDSPLHF. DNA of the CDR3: TGTGCCAGTAGGCAAGGACAGGGTGATTCACCCCTCCACTTT.

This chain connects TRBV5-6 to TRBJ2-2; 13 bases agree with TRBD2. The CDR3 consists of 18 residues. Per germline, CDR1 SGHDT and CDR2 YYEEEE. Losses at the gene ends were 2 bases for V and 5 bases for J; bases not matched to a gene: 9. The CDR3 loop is CASSLGLAGASVTGELFF. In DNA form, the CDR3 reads TGTGCCAGCAGCTTAGGACTAGCGGGAGCGAGCGTTACCGGGGAGCTGTTTTTT.

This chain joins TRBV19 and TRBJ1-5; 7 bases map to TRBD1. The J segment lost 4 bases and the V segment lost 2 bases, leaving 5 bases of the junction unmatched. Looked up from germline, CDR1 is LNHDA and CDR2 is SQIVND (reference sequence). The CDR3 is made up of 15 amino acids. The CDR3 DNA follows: TGTGCCAGTAGTATACGAGACAGGGCGAATCAGCCCCAGCATTTT. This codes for CASSIRDRANQPQHF.

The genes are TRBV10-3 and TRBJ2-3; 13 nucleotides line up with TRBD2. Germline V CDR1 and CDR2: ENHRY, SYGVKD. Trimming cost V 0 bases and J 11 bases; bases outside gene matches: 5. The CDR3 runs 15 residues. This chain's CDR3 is CAISESGGLAGKQYF. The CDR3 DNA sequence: TGTGCCATCAGTGAGTCAGGGGGACTAGCGGGGAAGCAGTATTTT.

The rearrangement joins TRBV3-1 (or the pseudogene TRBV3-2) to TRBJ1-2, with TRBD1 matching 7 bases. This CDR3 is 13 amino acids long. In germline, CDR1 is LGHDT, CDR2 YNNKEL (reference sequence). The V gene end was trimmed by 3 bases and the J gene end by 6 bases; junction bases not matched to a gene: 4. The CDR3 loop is CASSHRQGHGYTF. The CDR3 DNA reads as TGTGCCAGCAGCCACAGACAGGGCCATGGCTACACCTTC.

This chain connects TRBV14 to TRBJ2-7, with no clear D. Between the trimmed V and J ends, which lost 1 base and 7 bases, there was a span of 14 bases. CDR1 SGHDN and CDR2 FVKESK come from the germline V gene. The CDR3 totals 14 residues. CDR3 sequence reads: CASSQAVRWSEQYF. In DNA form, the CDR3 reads TGTGCCAGCAGCCAAGCGGTCCGTTGGAGTGAGCAGTACTTC.

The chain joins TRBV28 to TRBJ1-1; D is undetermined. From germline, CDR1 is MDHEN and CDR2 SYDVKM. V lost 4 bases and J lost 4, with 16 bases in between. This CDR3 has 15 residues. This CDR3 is CASSWFRSTGTEAFF. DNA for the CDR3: TGTGCCAGCAGTTGGTTTCGGTCTACGGGCACTGAAGCTTTCTTT.

The CDR3 sequence is CAIEPLGNEKLFF. The DNA for the CDR3 is TGTGCCATTGAGCCCCTTGGTAATGAAAAACTGTTTTTT. The chain recombines TRBV11-3 with TRBJ1-4; D is unclear. The CDR3 is 13 residues long. Trimming stripped 10 bases from V and 4 bases from J, with 13 bases between. Germline V lookup: CDR1 SGHNT, CDR2 YENEEA.

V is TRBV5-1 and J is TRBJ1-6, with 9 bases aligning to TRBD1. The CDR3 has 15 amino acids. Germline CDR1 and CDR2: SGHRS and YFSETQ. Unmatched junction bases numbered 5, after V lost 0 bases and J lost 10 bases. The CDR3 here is CASSLGGQGRSPLHF. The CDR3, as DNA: TGCGCCAGCAGCTTGGGGGGACAGGGACGGTCACCCCTCCACTTT.

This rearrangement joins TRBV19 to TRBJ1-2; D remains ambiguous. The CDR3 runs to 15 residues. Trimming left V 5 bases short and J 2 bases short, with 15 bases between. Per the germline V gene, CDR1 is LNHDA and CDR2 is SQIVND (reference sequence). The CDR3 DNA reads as TGTGCCAGTAGTCCGCACGGGGTTTCGAACTATGGCTACACCTTC. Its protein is CASSPHGVSNYGYTF.

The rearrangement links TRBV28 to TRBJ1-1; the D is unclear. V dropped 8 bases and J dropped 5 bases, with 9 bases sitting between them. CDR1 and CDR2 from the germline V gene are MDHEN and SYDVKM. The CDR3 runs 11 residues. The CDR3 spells CASPSRTEAFF. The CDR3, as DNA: TGTGCCAGCCCTAGTAGAACTGAAGCTTTCTTT. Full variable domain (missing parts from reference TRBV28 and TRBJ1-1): DVKVTQSSRYLVKRTGEKVFLECVQDMDHENMFWYRQDPGLGLRLIYFSYDVKMKEKGDIPEGYSVSREKKERFSLILESASTNQTSMYLCASPSRTEAFFGQGTRLTVV.

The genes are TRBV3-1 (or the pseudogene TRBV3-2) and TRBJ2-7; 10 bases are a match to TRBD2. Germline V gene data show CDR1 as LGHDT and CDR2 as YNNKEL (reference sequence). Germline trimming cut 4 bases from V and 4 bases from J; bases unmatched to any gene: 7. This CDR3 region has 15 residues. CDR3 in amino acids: CASSRTWTSGYEQYF. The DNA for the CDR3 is TGTGCCAGCAGCCGAACTTGGACTAGCGGATACGAGCAGTACTTC.

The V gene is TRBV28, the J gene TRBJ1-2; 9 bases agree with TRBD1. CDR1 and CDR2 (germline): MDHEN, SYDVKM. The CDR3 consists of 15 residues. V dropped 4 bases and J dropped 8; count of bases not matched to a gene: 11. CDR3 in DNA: TGTGCCAGCAGTTCCGGGACAGGGCGGGGAGGCGGCTACACCTTC. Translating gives CASSSGTGRGGGYTF.

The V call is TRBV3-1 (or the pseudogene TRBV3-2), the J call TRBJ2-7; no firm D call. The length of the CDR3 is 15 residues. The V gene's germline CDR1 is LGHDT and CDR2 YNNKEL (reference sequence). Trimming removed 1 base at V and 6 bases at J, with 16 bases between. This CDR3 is CASSQAWAGTGEQYF. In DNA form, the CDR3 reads TGTGCCAGCAGCCAAGCTTGGGCAGGAACCGGCGAGCAGTACTTC.

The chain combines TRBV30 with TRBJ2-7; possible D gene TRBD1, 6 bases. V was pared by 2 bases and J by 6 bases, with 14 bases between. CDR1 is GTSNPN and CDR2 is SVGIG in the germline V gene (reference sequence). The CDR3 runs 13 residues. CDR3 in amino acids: CAWSLNQQGEQYF. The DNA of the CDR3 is TGTGCCTGGAGTCTTAACCAACAGGGCGAGCAGTACTTC.

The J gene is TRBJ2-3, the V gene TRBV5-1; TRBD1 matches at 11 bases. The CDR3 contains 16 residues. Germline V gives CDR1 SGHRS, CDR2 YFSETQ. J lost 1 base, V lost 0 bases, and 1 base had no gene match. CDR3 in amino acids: CASSLADRGRTDTQYF. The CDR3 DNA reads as TGCGCCAGCAGCTTGGCGGACAGGGGGCGCACAGATACGCAGTATTTT. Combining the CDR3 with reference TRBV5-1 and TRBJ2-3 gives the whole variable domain KAGVTQTPRYLIKTRGQQVTLSCSPISGHRSVSWYQQTPGQGLQFLFEYFSETQRNKGNFPGRFSGRQFSNSRSEMNVSTLELGDSALYLCASSLADRGRTDTQYFGPGTRLTVL.

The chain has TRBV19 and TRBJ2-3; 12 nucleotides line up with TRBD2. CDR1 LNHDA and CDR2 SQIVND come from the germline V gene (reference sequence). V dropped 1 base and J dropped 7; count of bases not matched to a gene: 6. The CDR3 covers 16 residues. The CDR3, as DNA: TGTGCCAGTAGTATAGCCGCTAGCGGGAGGGGTTATACGCAGTATTTT. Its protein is CASSIAASGRGYTQYF.

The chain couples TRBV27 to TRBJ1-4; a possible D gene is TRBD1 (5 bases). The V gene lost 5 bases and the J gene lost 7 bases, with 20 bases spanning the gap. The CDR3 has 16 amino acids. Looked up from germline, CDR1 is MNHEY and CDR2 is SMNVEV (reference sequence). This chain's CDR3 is CASSPSGTPGGEKLFF. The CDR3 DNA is TGTGCCAGCAGTCCCTCTGGGACGCCGGGAGGTGAAAAACTGTTTTTT.

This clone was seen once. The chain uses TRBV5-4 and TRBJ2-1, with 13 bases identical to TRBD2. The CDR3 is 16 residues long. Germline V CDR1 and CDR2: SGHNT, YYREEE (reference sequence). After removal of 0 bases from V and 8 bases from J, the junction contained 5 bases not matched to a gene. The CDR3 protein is CASSLVRTSGGDEQFF. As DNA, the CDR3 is TGTGCCAGCAGCTTGGTCCGGACTAGCGGGGGTGATGAGCAGTTCTTC.

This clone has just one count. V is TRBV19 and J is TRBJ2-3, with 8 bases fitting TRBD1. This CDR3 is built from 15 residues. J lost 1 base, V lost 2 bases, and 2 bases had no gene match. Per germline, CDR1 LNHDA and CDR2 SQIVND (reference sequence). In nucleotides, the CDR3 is TGTGCCAGTAGTATATCACAGGGGGGCACAGATACGCAGTATTTT. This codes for CASSISQGGTDTQYF.

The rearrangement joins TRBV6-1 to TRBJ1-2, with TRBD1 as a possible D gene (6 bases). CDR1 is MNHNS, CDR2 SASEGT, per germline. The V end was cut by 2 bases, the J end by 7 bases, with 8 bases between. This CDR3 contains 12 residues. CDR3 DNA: TGTGCCAGCAGTGAACAGGGGAGTGGCTACACCTTC. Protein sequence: CASSEQGSGYTF.

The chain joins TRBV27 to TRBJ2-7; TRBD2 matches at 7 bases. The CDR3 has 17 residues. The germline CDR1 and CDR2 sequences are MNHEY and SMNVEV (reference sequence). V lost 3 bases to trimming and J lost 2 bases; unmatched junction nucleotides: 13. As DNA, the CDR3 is TGTGCCAGCAGTTTCCGGATCACTAGCGCCGACCCCTACGAGCAGTACTTC. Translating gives CASSFRITSADPYEQYF.

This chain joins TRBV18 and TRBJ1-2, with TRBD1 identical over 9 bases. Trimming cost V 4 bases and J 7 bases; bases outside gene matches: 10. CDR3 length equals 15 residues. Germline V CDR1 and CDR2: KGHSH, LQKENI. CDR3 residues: CASSLSRDRDSGYTF. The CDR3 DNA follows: TGTGCCAGCTCACTTAGCCGGGACAGGGACTCTGGCTACACCTTC.

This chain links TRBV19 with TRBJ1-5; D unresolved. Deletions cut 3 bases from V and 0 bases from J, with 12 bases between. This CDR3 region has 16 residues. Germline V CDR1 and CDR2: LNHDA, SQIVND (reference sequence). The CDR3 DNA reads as TGTGCCAGTAGTATTGCCGGGGAATATAGCAATCAGCCCCAGCATTTT. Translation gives CASSIAGEYSNQPQHF.

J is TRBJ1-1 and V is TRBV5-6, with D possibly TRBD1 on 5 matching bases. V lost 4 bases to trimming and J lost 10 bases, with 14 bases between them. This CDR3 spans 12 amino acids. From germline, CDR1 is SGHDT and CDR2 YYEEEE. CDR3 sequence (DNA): TGTGCCAGCAGCCGGCGGGGAGGGACAGCTTTCTTT. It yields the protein CASSRRGGTAFF.

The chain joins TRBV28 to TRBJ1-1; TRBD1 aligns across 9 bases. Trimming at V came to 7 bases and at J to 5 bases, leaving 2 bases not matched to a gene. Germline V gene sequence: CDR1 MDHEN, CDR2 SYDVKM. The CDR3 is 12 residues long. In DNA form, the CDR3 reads TGTGCCAGCAAGGGACAGGGAACTGAAGCTTTCTTT. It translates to CASKGQGTEAFF.

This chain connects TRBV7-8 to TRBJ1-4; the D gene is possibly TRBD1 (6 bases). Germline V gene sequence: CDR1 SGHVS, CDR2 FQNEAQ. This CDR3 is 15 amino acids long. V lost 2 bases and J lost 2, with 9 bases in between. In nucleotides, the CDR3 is TGTGCCAGCAGCTTAATTGGACAGACTAATGAAAAACTGTTTTTT. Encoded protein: CASSLIGQTNEKLFF.

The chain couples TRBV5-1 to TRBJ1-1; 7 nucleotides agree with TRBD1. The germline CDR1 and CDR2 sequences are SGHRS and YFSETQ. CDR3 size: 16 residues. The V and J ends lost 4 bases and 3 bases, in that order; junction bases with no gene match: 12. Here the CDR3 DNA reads TGCGCCAGCAGCCATGGGACAGCCCTTTTGGACACTGAAGCTTTCTTT. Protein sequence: CASSHGTALLDTEAFF.

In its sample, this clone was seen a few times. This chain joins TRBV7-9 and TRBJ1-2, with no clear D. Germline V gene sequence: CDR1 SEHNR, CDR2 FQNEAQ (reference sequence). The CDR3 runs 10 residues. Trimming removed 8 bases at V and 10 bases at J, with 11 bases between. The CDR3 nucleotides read TGTGCCAGCGCTGAGGGAGACTACACCTTC. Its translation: CASAEGDYTF. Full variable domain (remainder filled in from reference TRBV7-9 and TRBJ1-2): DTGVSQNPRHKITKRGQNVTFRCDPISEHNRLYWYRQTLGQGPEFLTYFQNEAQLEKSRLLSDRFSAERPKGSFSTLEIQRTEQGDSAMYLCASAEGDYTFGSGTRLTVV.

CDR3 coding DNA: TGTGCCAGCAGCCAAGCAAGGACAGGGAAGTATTTT. Protein sequence: CASSQARTGKYF. The chain is built from TRBV3-1 (or the pseudogene TRBV3-2) and TRBJ2-3; the match to TRBD1 covers 8 bases. Germline CDR1 reads LGHDT; CDR2 reads YNNKEL (reference sequence). The CDR3 length is 12 residues. V lost 1 base and J lost 13; bases outside the gene matches: 4.

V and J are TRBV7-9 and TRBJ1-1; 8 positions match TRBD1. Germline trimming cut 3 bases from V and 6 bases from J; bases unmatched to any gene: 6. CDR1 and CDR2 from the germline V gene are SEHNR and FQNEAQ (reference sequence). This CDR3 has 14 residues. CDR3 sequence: CASSFLQGVSEAFF. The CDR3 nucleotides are TGTGCCAGCAGCTTCTTACAGGGGGTATCTGAAGCTTTCTTT.